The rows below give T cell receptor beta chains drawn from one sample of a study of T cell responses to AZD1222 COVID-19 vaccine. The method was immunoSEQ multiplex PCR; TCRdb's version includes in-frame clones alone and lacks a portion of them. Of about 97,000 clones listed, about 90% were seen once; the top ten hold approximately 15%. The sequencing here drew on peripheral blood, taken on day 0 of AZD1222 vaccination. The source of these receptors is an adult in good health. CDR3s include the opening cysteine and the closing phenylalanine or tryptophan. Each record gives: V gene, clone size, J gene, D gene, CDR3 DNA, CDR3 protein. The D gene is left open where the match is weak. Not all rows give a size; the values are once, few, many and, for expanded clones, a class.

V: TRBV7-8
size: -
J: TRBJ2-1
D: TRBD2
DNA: TGTGCCAGCAGCCCGAGAGGTGGGACTAGATATGGTGAGCAGTTCTTC
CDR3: CASSPRGGTRYGEQFF

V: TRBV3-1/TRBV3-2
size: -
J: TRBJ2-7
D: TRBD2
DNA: TGTGCCAGCAGCCCGCAGGTACGAGGGAGGACTAGCGGGAGTAGTTCCTACGAGCAGTACTTC
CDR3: CASSPQVRGRTSGSSSYEQYF

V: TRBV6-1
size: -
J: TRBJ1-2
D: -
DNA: TGTGCCAGCAGTGAGAGTGGATTGGTTGGCTACACCTTC
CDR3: CASSESGLVGYTF

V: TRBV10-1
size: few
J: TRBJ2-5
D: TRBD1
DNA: TGCGCCAGCAGTGAGTGGGACAGCCAAGAGACCCAGTACTTC
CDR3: CASSEWDSQETQYF

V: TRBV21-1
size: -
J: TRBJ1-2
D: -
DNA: TGTGCCAGCAGCCTCAAAGGTCGGAGGACAGGGTCCTCTAACTATGGCTACACCTTC
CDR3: CASSLKGRRTGSSNYGYTF

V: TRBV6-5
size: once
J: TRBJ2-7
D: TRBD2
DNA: TGTGCCAGCAGTATGCCGGGGACTAACAATTACGAGCAGTACTTC
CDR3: CASSMPGTNNYEQYF

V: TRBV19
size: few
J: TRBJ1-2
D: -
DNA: TGTGCCAGTAACCCCGCCAGGGGTGGCTATGGCTACACCTTC
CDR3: CASNPARGGYGYTF

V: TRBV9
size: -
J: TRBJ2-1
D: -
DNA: TGTGCCAGCAGCCCCGCCAGAGGGGGACTGTCCAACAATGAGCAGTTCTTC
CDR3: CASSPARGGLSNNEQFF

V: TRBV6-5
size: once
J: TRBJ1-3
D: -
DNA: TGTGCCAGCAGTTACCGAAGCTCTGGAAACACCATATATTTT
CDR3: CASSYRSSGNTIYF

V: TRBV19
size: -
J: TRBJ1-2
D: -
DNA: TGTGCCAGTAGTTCCTTACGGGGAGTGGGGCTAGGTTCTGGCTACACCTTC
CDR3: CASSSLRGVGLGSGYTF

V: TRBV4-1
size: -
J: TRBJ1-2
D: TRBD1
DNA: TGCGCCAGCAGGGCTGGCAGGGGACAGGGAGGCTACACCTTC
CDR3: CASRAGRGQGGYTF

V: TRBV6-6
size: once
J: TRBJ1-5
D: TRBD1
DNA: TGTGCCAGCACCTACAGGGGCGGCAATCAGCCCCAGCATTTT
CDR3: CASTYRGGNQPQHF

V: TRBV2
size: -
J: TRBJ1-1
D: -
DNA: TGTGCCAGCAGTTGGACATGGACCTCGAACACTGAAGCTTTCTTT
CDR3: CASSWTWTSNTEAFF

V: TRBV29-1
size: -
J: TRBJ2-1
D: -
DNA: TGCAGCGTTGTATCCCCGCTAGCGAGCTCCTACAATGAGCAGTTCTTC
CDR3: CSVVSPLASSYNEQFF

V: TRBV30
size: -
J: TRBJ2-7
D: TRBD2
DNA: TGTGCCTGGGCTACTAGCGGGAGGAGCTCCTACGAGCAGTACTTC
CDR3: CAWATSGRSSYEQYF

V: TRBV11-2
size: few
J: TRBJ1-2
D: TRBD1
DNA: TGTGCCAGCAGCTTAGGCGCCGGGACAGGGCTAGGCTACACCTTC
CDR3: CASSLGAGTGLGYTF

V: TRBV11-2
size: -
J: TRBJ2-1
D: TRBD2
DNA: TGTGCCAGCAGCTTTAGCGGGAGAGGCGCCTACAATGAGCAGTTCTTC
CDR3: CASSFSGRGAYNEQFF

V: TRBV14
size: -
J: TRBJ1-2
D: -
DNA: TGTGCCAGCAGCCAGGAAGATCGTCACAGGTTCTATGGCTACACCTTC
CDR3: CASSQEDRHRFYGYTF

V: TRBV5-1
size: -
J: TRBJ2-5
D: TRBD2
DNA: TGCGCCAGCAGCTTGATGAGCGGGAGTCAAGAGACCCAGTACTTC
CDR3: CASSLMSGSQETQYF

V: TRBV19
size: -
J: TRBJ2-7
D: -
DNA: TGTGCCAGTAGCATTCCTACAGGGGCGGGAGTAGCCTACGAGCAGTACTTC
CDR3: CASSIPTGAGVAYEQYF

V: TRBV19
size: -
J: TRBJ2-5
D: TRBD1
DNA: TGTGCCAGTAGTACAATGGCGACAGGGATCGAGACCCAGTACTTC
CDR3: CASSTMATGIETQYF

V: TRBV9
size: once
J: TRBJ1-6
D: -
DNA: TGTGCCAGCAGCGCGACCGCGGACTCCTATAATTCACCCCTCCACTTT
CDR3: CASSATADSYNSPLHF

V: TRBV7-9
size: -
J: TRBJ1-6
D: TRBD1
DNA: TGTGCCAGCAGCTCGACAGGGGTAGTTTTTAATTCACCCCTCCACTTT
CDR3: CASSSTGVVFNSPLHF

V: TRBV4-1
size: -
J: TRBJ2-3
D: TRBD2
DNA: TGCGCCAGCAGCCAAGAAGTAACTAGCGGAGGGGGGTCAGATACGCAGTATTTT
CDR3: CASSQEVTSGGGSDTQYF

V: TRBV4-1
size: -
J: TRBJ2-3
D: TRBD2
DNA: TGCGCCAGCAGCACACTGTACCGGCGGGAGTTCGCTGATACGCAGTATTTT
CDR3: CASSTLYRREFADTQYF

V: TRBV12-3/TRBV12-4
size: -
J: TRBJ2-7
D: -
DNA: TGTGCCAGCTGGGTAGCGACGAAGGGGGAGCAGTACTTC
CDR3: CASWVATKGEQYF

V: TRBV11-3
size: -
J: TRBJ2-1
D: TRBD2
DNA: TGTGCCAGCAGCTTAACAGCGGGGAGCGATGAGCAGTTCTTC
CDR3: CASSLTAGSDEQFF

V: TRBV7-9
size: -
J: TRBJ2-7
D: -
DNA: TGTGCCAGCAGCTTAGTCCGGGGAATACACGAGCAGTACTTC
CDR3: CASSLVRGIHEQYF

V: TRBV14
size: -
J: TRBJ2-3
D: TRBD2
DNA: TGTGCCAGCAGCCACCGAACGGGGGGGGATACGCAGTATTTT
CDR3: CASSHRTGGDTQYF

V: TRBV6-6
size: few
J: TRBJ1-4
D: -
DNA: TGTGCCAGCAGTTACGGGACACATGAAAAACTGTTTTTT
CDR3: CASSYGTHEKLFF

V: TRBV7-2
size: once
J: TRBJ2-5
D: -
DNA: TGTGCCAGCAGCTTATGGGAGACGGGGGAGACCCAGTACTTC
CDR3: CASSLWETGETQYF

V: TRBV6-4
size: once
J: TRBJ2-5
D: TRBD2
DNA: TGTGCCAGCAGTGACCCACCGGGACTAGCGGGAGAGACCCAGTACTTC
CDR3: CASSDPPGLAGETQYF

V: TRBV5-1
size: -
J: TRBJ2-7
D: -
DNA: TGCGCCAGCAGCTTAGGGACAACCTCCTACGAGCAGTACTTC
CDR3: CASSLGTTSYEQYF

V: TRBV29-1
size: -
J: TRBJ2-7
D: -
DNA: TGCAGCGTTGGATCCCAGGGCTACGAGCAGTACTTC
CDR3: CSVGSQGYEQYF

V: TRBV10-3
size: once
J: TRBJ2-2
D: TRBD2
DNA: TGTGCCATCAGCACTAGCGGCCCGAACACCGGGGAGCTGTTTTTT
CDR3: CAISTSGPNTGELFF

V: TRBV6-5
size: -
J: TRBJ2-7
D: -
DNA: TGTGCCAGCAGTTACTCGGGACTCCCCTACGAGCAGTACTTC
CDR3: CASSYSGLPYEQYF

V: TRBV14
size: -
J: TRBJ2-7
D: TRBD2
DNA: TGTGCCAGCAGCCAATCGACTAGCGGGAGGTGGTACGAGCAGTACTTC
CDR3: CASSQSTSGRWYEQYF

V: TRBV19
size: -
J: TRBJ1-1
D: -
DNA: TGTGCCAGTAGACGACCTCGGGAGGCGGCGAACACTGAAGCTTTCTTT
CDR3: CASRRPREAANTEAFF

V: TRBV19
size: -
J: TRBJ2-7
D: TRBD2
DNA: TGTGCCAGCCCCGCGGGAGCTAGGGAGCAGTACTTC
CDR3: CASPAGAREQYF

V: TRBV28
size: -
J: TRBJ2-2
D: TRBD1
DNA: TGTGCCAGCAGGACAGGGGATGACACCGGGGAGCTGTTTTTT
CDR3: CASRTGDDTGELFF

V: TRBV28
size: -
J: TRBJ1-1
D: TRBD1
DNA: TGTGCCACCTGGACAGGGGGGTTTGGGGCTTTCTTT
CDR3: CATWTGGFGAFF

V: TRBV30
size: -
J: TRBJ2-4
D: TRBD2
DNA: TGTGCCTGGGGGGCCGGGGGGGCCAAAAACATTCAGTACTTC
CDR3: CAWGAGGAKNIQYF